These 17 T cell receptor beta chains were all obtained from the same sample, sequenced in a study of T cell responses to AZD1222 COVID-19 vaccine. Sequenced by immunoSEQ multiplex PCR; TCRdb stores in-frame clones only, minus some. The sample holds 130,000 to 150,000 clones, roughly 80% seen once. The input for sequencing was peripheral blood, taken on day 0 of MenACWY control vaccination. The receptors stem from an adult in good health.

The genes are TRBV5-1 and TRBJ2-3; D possibly corresponds to TRBD1 (6 bases). The CDR3 spans 15 residues. Germline V gives CDR1 SGHRS, CDR2 YFSETQ. The V end lost 1 base, the J end lost 1 base, and 10 bases lay between the germline ends. The CDR3 protein is CASSLPGQRTDTQYF. The CDR3 DNA reads TGCGCCAGCAGCTTGCCGGGACAACGCACAGATACGCAGTATTTT.

This chain connects TRBV19 to TRBJ1-5, with 7 bases aligning to TRBD1. Per germline, CDR1 LNHDA and CDR2 SQIVND (reference sequence). Trimming cost V 7 bases and J 9 bases; bases outside gene matches: 12. CDR3 length equals 14 residues. Written as DNA, the CDR3 is TGTGCCAGTACCCCCGGGACAGCTAAACTGCCCCAGCATTTT. This codes for CASTPGTAKLPQHF.

V gene TRBV15 combines with J gene TRBJ1-5; possible D gene TRBD1, 5 bases. The germline V gene encodes CDR1 LNHNV and CDR2 YYDKDF (reference sequence). Trimming took 0 bases from V and 10 from J, leaving 16 bases between them. The CDR3 is 15 residues long. The DNA for the CDR3 is TGTGCCACCAGCAGAGATCGAGGGACGTTAAGACCCCAGCATTTT. Encoded protein: CATSRDRGTLRPQHF.

The rearrangement joins TRBV5-1 to TRBJ2-3, with D tentatively TRBD2 (5 bases). This CDR3 has 14 residues. Germline V CDR1 and CDR2: SGHRS, YFSETQ. Trimming removed 2 bases from V and 6 bases from J, with 13 bases in between. CDR3 protein: CASSFGLPGDTQYF. CDR3 coding DNA: TGCGCCAGCAGCTTCGGACTGCCTGGGGATACGCAGTATTTT.

In regard to this clone: A read error may account for a junction end that differs from germline. The rearrangement joins TRBV20-1 to TRBJ2-5, with 7 bases that match TRBD1. Germline CDR1 reads DFQATT; CDR2 reads SNEGSKA (reference sequence). The CDR3 spans 12 residues. The DNA of the CDR3 is TGCAGCGCTAGTACAGGGGAAGAGACCCAGTACTTC. Its protein product is CSASTGEETQYF.

In its sample, this clone was seen once. The chain uses TRBV30 and TRBJ1-2; D might be TRBD1 (6 bases). The CDR3 runs to 14 residues. CDR1 GTSNPN and CDR2 SVGIG come from the germline V gene (reference sequence). V dropped 3 bases and J dropped 0 bases, with 11 bases sitting between them. This chain's CDR3 is CAWRGGTSNYGYTF. The CDR3, as DNA: TGTGCCTGGAGGGGGGGCACTTCTAACTATGGCTACACCTTC.

A few counts support this clone. The CDR3 bases are TGCGCCAGCAGCCGGCTAGCGGGGGCTGGTACAGATACGCAGTATTTT. It is translated as CASSRLAGAGTDTQYF. The chain links TRBV5-1 to TRBJ2-3; 10 bases match TRBD2. The J segment lost 3 bases and the V segment lost 4 bases, leaving 8 bases of the junction unmatched. This CDR3 is built from 16 residues. The germline V gene has CDR1 SGHRS and CDR2 YFSETQ.

This CDR3 reads CASSFPQGNSPLHF. In DNA form, the CDR3 reads TGTGCCAGCAGCTTCCCACAGGGAAATTCACCCCTCCACTTT. The chain links TRBV7-2 to TRBJ1-6, with a possible D match to TRBD1 (6 bases). V gave up 3 bases and J gave up 7 bases, with 10 bases separating them. This CDR3 contains 14 residues. Germline CDR1 and CDR2: SGHTA and FQGNSA.

The sample holds a few counts of this clone. J is TRBJ2-3 and V is TRBV7-2; D is ambiguous. Looked up from germline, CDR1 is SGHTA and CDR2 is FQGNSA. This CDR3 region has 14 residues. With 5 bases removed from V and 4 bases from J, the gap between germline ends came to 13 bases. Here the CDR3 reads CASSPTARADTQYF. DNA for the CDR3: TGTGCCAGCAGCCCGACGGCCCGCGCAGATACGCAGTATTTT.

The rearrangement joins TRBV18 to TRBJ2-5; the D gene could be TRBD1 or TRBD2 (5 bases each). Looked up from germline, CDR1 is KGHSH and CDR2 is LQKENI. The CDR3 length is 14 residues. V lost 3 bases and J lost 3, with 11 bases in between. The CDR3 region is CASSPRDGKETQYF. CDR3 DNA sequence: TGTGCCAGCTCACCCCGGGACGGCAAAGAGACCCAGTACTTC.

The chain carries TRBV14 and TRBJ1-2, with D perhaps TRBD1 (6 bases). The CDR3 covers 14 residues. Germline assignment: CDR1 SGHDN and CDR2 FVKESK. The V and J ends lost 1 base and 7 bases respectively, with 13 bases between them. The CDR3 DNA reads TGTGCCAGCAGCCAAGGAGGGGGGATTGGTGGCTACACCTTC. It encodes CASSQGGGIGGYTF.

The chain carries TRBV7-8 and TRBJ2-3; TRBD2 matches 7 bases. Germline lookup yields CDR1 SGHVS and CDR2 FQNEAQ. CDR3 length equals 16 residues. Trimming cost V 3 bases and J 5 bases; bases outside gene matches: 11. CDR3 sequence: CASSLLLARKGDTQYF. The CDR3 coding sequence is TGTGCCAGCAGCTTGCTACTAGCGCGGAAAGGAGATACGCAGTATTTT.

J is TRBJ2-7 and V is TRBV6-2 or TRBV6-3; D may match TRBD1 or TRBD2 (6 bases each). Trimming shortened V by 0 bases and J by 4 bases, and 16 bases separated the two germline ends. CDR3 length: 16 residues. Germline V gives CDR1 MNHEY, CDR2 SVGEGT. The CDR3: CASSYSAGTRRYEQYF. The CDR3 coding sequence is TGTGCCAGCAGTTACTCCGCGGGGACAAGGAGGTACGAGCAGTACTTC.

As regards this clone: Other DNA sequences in the same sample also yield this CDR3. V is TRBV6-1 and J is TRBJ1-2; D remains ambiguous. From germline, CDR1 is MNHNS and CDR2 SASEGT. This CDR3 has 12 amino acids. V dropped 0 bases and J dropped 1 base, with 0 bases sitting between them. The CDR3 loop reads CASSEANYGYTF. The CDR3 nucleotides read TGTGCCAGCAGTGAAGCTAACTATGGCTACACCTTC.

In this sample, this clone turned up a few times. The genes are TRBV12-3 or TRBV12-4 and TRBJ2-1, with no clear D. V gave up 7 bases and J gave up 8 bases, with 15 bases separating them. The CDR3 is 13 amino acids. Here the CDR3 reads CASIPFLGHEQFF. CDR3 in DNA: TGTGCCAGCATCCCTTTCCTGGGTCATGAGCAGTTCTTC.

This chain links TRBV5-1 with TRBJ2-3, with 10 bases lining up with TRBD1. Germline CDR1 and CDR2: SGHRS and YFSETQ. CDR3 length equals 17 residues. The V and J ends lost 0 bases and 4 bases, in that order; junction bases with no gene match: 8. This chain's CDR3 is CASSLEGQGSGADTQYF. CDR3 sequence (DNA): TGCGCCAGCAGCTTGGAGGGACAGGGGTCTGGTGCAGATACGCAGTATTTT.

The chain joins TRBV30 to TRBJ2-7; 7 nucleotides line up with TRBD1. V lost 5 bases and J lost 0; bases outside the gene matches: 7. Germline CDR1 is GTSNPN and CDR2 is SVGIG (reference sequence). The CDR3 sequence is 14 residues long. The CDR3 DNA follows: TGTGCCTGGTCTCGAGGGGGCACCTCCTACGAGCAGTACGTC. This encodes CAWSRGGTSYEQYV.